These T cell receptor beta chains were read from a single sample in a study of response to subunit inactivated influenza vaccine. MiXCR, applied by TCRdb to the RT-PCR reads, yields one record per CDR3 protein. The table shows some 600,000 distinct CDR3 sequences, with roughly 15% occurring only once. Source: PBMCs from blood, taken approximately 15 days before vaccination. These receptor sequences come from a man aged 45-65 years who received an inactivated influenza vaccine. Each CDR3 is given with its conserved first and last residue. The order of the fields is CDR3 protein, CDR3 DNA, D gene, clone size, J gene, V gene. D genes are given only for firm matches. The size of a clone is reported for some rows only, either as once, few or many, or as a class for expanded clones.

CASSLMGLNTDTQYF,TGTGCCAGCAGCTTAATGGGACTCAACACAGATACGCAGTATTTT,NA,NA,TRBJ2-3,TRBV7-2
CASSYRDASSPYEQYF,TGTGCCAGCAGCTACCGGGACGCCAGCTCCCCCTACGAGCAGTACTTC,NA,few,TRBJ2-7,TRBV7-9
CASSQDRAMYEQYF,TGTGCCAGCTCACAAGACAGGGCTATGTACGAGCAGTACTTC,TRBD1,NA,TRBJ2-7,TRBV18
CASSWDNQGREQFF,TGTGCCAGCAGTTGGGACAACCAAGGGCGTGAGCAGTTCTTC,NA,few,TRBJ2-1,TRBV6-5
CSAFGTSGREFDEQYF,TGCAGTGCTTTTGGCACTAGCGGGAGGGAGTTCGACGAGCAGTACTTC,TRBD2,NA,TRBJ2-7,TRBV20-1
CASSLLPGQGGSPLHF,TGTGCCAGCAGTTTACTTCCCGGACAGGGGGGTTCACCCCTCCACTTT,TRBD1,few,TRBJ1-6,TRBV28
CASSLGPAYNEQFF,TGTGCCAGCAGCTTAGGTCCTGCCTACAATGAGCAGTTCTTC,NA,many,TRBJ2-1,TRBV7-3
CATSRDHLTRDNEQFF,TGTGCCACCAGCAGAGATCATCTAACTAGAGACAATGAGCAGTTCTTC,NA,few,TRBJ2-1,TRBV15
CSVYLLHANTGELFF,TGCAGCGTTTACCTTTTACACGCGAACACCGGGGAGCTGTTTTTT,NA,few,TRBJ2-2,TRBV29-1
CSAIGLVNPDTQYF,TGCAGTGCGATAGGACTAGTGAACCCAGATACGCAGTATTTT,TRBD2,NA,TRBJ2-3,TRBV20-1
CSARGGSGPYEQYF,TGCAGTGCTAGAGGGGGAAGTGGGCCCTACGAGCAGTACTTC,NA,NA,TRBJ2-7,TRBV20-1
CATSKARLAGDHEQFF,TGTGCCACCAGCAAAGCAAGACTAGCGGGAGACCATGAGCAGTTCTTC,TRBD2,many,TRBJ2-1,TRBV15
CASSSDRRPGNEQFF,TGTGCCAGCAGCTCTGACAGGCGGCCCGGCAATGAGCAGTTCTTC,NA,NA,TRBJ2-1,TRBV5-5
CSARMGSF,TGCAGTGCTAGAATGGGTTCCTTC,NA,NA,TRBJ2-5,TRBV20-1
CASTEGGGRYYNEQFF,TGTGCCAGCACAGAGGGGGGAGGGCGATACTACAATGAGCAGTTCTTC,NA,NA,TRBJ2-1,TRBV9
CSARSTSRERNEQFF,TGCAGTGCTAGGTCCACCTCAAGGGAGAGGAATGAGCAGTTCTTC,NA,NA,TRBJ2-1,TRBV20-1
CASSLRWGGRVF,TGTGCCAGCAGCCTTAGGTGGGGGGGACGAGTCTTT,NA,NA,TRBJ1-1,TRBV12-3/TRBV12-4
CASSQASGHPNSNQPQHF,TGCGCCAGCAGCCAAGCCAGCGGACACCCTAATAGCAATCAGCCCCAGCATTTT,NA,NA,TRBJ1-5,TRBV4-3
CASSRPGNEQFF,TGTGCCAGCAGTCGACCGGGCAATGAGCAGTTCTTC,NA,many,TRBJ2-1,TRBV6-2/TRBV6-3
CASWAPRASNTGELFF,TGTGCCAGCTGGGCCCCCAGGGCCTCGAACACCGGGGAGCTGTTTTTT,NA,few,TRBJ2-2,TRBV18
CASSLLPGQVETQYF,TGTGCCAGCAGCTTGCTTCCGGGACAGGTGGAGACCCAGTACTTC,TRBD1,NA,TRBJ2-5,TRBV7-2
CASSDTGRTEAFF,TGTGCCAGCAGCGATACAGGGAGGACTGAAGCTTTCTTT,NA,NA,TRBJ1-1,TRBV7-9
CASSLRLAGGYNEQFF,TGTGCCAGCAGCTTAAGGTTAGCGGGAGGTTACAATGAGCAGTTCTTC,TRBD2,few,TRBJ2-1,TRBV7-2
CASSPSSAGPYNEQFF,TGTGCCAGCAGCCCTAGTAGCGCAGGACCCTACAATGAGCAGTTCTTC,NA,few,TRBJ2-1,TRBV7-9
CASRSGGVDEKLFF,TGTGCCAGCAGGAGCGGGGGCGTCGATGAAAAACTGTTTTTT,NA,NA,TRBJ1-4,TRBV28
CASSVVSGANVLTF,TGTGCCAGCAGCGTAGTTTCTGGGGCCAACGTCCTGACTTTC,NA,NA,TRBJ2-6,TRBV27
CASSLSRDSRYEQYF,TGTGCCAGCAGCCTCTCCAGGGATTCCCGGTACGAGCAGTACTTC,NA,few,TRBJ2-7,TRBV7-2
CASSRLAGPYNEQFF,TGTGCCAGCAGCAGACTAGCGGGGCCCTACAATGAGCAGTTCTTC,TRBD2,few,TRBJ2-1,TRBV7-3
CATETSTIYEQYF,TGTGCCACTGAAACTTCCACCATCTACGAGCAGTACTTC,NA,NA,TRBJ2-7,TRBV28
CASTADPLNYGYTF,TGTGCCAGCACGGCAGACCCTCTTAACTATGGCTACACCTTC,NA,NA,TRBJ1-2,TRBV12-3/TRBV12-4
CASSPLAGAGSYEQYF,TGTGCCAGCAGCCCATTAGCGGGAGCGGGCTCCTACGAGCAGTACTTC,TRBD2,NA,TRBJ2-7,TRBV7-8
CSALGQGTRNQPQHF,TGCAGTGCCCTGGGACAGGGGACTCGCAATCAGCCCCAGCATTTT,TRBD1,many,TRBJ1-5,TRBV20-1
CASSYSRENEKLFF,TGTGCCAGCAGTTACTCGAGGGAGAATGAAAAACTGTTTTTT,NA,NA,TRBJ1-4,TRBV6-5